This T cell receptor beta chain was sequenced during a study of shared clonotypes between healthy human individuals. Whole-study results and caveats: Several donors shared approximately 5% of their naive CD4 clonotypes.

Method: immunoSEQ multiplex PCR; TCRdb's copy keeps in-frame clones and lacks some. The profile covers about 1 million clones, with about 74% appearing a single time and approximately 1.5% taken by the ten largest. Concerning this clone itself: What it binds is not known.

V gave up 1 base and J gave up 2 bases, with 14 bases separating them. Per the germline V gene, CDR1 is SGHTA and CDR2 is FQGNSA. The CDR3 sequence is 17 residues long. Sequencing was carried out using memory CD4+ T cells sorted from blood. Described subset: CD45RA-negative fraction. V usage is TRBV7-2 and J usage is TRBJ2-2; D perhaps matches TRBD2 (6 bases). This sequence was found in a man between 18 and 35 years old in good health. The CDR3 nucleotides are TGTGCCAGCAGCTTAGAATGGGGCGGGGCCAACACCGGGGAGCTGTTTTTT. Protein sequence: CASSLEWGGANTGELFF.